This paragraph reports one TCR beta chain. The source of the sample is a study of blood T cell repertoires in COVID-19. Turning to the study itself: T cells, B-cell-depleted T cells, or PBMCs supplied cDNA or gDNA.

The data were produced by immunoSEQ multiplex PCR, yet TCRdb's version contains in-frame clones alone and is incomplete. The sample lists about 140,000 clones; around nine tenths were seen once. This CDR3 region has 15 residues. The ends were cut back, 1 base at V and 8 bases at J, with 15 bases in the middle. CDR1 and CDR2 (germline): SGHNT, YENEEA. Sequencing was performed on peripheral blood. The rearrangement joins TRBV11-3 to TRBJ2-1, with D maybe TRBD1 (5 bases). The TCR originated in a man in his sixties with active or convalescent COVID-19. The CDR3 reads CASSLGGSLGDEQFF. CDR3 in DNA: TGTGCCAGCAGCTTAGGGGGCAGTTTAGGGGATGAGCAGTTCTTC. The variable domain in full, completed from reference TRBV11-3 and TRBJ2-1, reads EAGVVQSPRYKIIEKKQPVAFWCNPISGHNTLYWYLQNLGQGPELLIRYENEEAVDDSQLPKDRFSAERLKGVDSTLKIQPAELGDSAVYLCASSLGGSLGDEQFFGPGTRLTVL.